The present T cell receptor (beta chain) was sequenced within a study of blood T cell repertoires in COVID-19. Methods used by the authors: Estimated nucleated cell counts came from reference gene primer amplification. Repertoires were generated with immunoSEQ multiplex PCR, while TCRdb's copy carries only in-frame clones and drops some. V and J calls and clone size are as listed in that table; D and trimming were resolved from the DNA. The data hold about 59,000 clones, with around 86% observed a single time. The receptor was isolated from a woman aged 80 or older with acute or convalescent COVID-19. Sequenced: peripheral blood.

CDR3 sequence reads: CSARGTGEAFF. The CDR3 DNA reads as TGCAGTGCTAGAGGGACAGGGGAAGCTTTCTTT. This chain joins TRBV20-1 and TRBJ1-1; 8 nucleotides agree with TRBD1. The V gene end was trimmed by 1 base and the J gene end by 8 bases; junction bases not matched to a gene: 0. Germline V gene data show CDR1 as DFQATT and CDR2 as SNEGSKA (reference sequence). This CDR3 contains 11 residues.